Below, 7 T cell receptor beta chains from the same sample are listed, as sequenced in a study of blood T cell repertoires in COVID-19 (dated by TCRdb to 2018 to 2020). Library prep was done by the immunoSEQ multiplex PCR assay. The table comes from immuneACCESS by way of TCRdb, which keeps in-frame sequences with V and J called. Part of the clones is missing from these tables; in studies checked, under half for an unresolved V gene and the rest for unknown reasons. For this sample the table gives tens of thousands of clones, of which roughly 76% were detected only once. Together, the top ten hold around 4% of the sample. The sequencing sample was made of peripheral blood. These receptors originate from a woman aged 50 to 60 with acute or convalescent COVID-19.

This clone was counted once. This CDR3 reads CASSLVPLGNRVMNTEAFF. CDR3 nucleotide sequence: TGTGCCAGCAGCTTAGTACCCCTCGGTAACAGAGTGATGAACACTGAAGCTTTCTTT. The chain carries TRBV7-2 and TRBJ1-1; D unresolved. This CDR3 comprises 19 residues. Looked up from germline, CDR1 is SGHTA and CDR2 is FQGNSA. Trimming took off 1 base at V and 0 bases at J, with 21 bases between the two ends.

The chain is built from TRBV6-1 and TRBJ1-5, with D possibly TRBD1 on 5 matching bases. V was trimmed by 2 bases and J by 2 bases, leaving 10 bases between them. Germline V gene data show CDR1 as MNHNS and CDR2 as SASEGT. The CDR3 contains 15 residues. For the CDR3, the DNA is TGTGCCAGCAGTGAATCGTTAGGGGGCAATCAGCCCCAGCATTTT. As protein: CASSESLGGNQPQHF.

The genes are TRBV5-5 and TRBJ2-3, with 9 bases fitting TRBD1. Germline CDR1 and CDR2: SGHKS and YYEKEE (reference sequence). V lost 3 bases and J lost 3; bases outside the gene matches: 5. The CDR3 contains 15 residues. CDR3 nucleotides: TGTGCCAGCAGCTCGACAGGGGGGAAAACAGATACGCAGTATTTT. Encoded protein: CASSSTGGKTDTQYF.

The chain combines TRBV6-2 or TRBV6-3 with TRBJ1-2; TRBD1 matches at 8 bases. The V and J ends lost 6 bases and 4 bases, in that order; junction bases with no gene match: 4. Germline assignment: CDR1 MNHEY and CDR2 SVGEGT. The CDR3 is made up of 13 amino acids. CDR3 nucleotides: TGTGCCAGCAGCATGGGACAGGTCTATGGCTACACCTTC. This translates into CASSMGQVYGYTF.

This chain links TRBV19 with TRBJ1-2; D is ambiguous. The CDR3 is 15 residues long. Trimming pared 5 bases from V and 7 bases from J, leaving 20 bases between. Germline V gene data show CDR1 as LNHDA and CDR2 as SQIVND (reference sequence). CDR3 sequence: CASSEYRRGSIGYTF. In nucleotides, the CDR3 is TGTGCCAGTAGTGAATACCGTAGAGGATCTATTGGCTACACCTTC.

The chain joins TRBV9 to TRBJ1-1; a possible D gene is TRBD1 (6 bases). V shed 2 bases and J shed 1 base, with 12 bases lying between them. From germline, CDR1 is SGDLS and CDR2 YYNGEE. This CDR3 is built from 15 residues. The CDR3 nucleotides read TGTGCCAGCAGCGTCCAGGACAGACCGAACACTGAAGCTTTCTTT. It is translated as CASSVQDRPNTEAFF.

V is TRBV3-1 (or the pseudogene TRBV3-2) and J is TRBJ2-7; a weak D match, TRBD2 (7 bases). The germline gives CDR1 LGHDT, CDR2 YNNKEL (reference sequence). Trimming stripped 2 bases from V and 2 bases from J, with 16 bases between. This CDR3 has 16 residues. The CDR3 loop reads CASSQPGRGPPYEQYF. The CDR3 bases are TGTGCCAGCAGCCAACCAGGGCGGGGGCCCCCCTACGAGCAGTACTTC.